One sample yielded the 21 T cell receptor beta chains listed below, sequenced in a study of T cells in localized non-small cell lung cancer. TCRdb's copy holds only in-frame clones and misses some; the assay was immunoSEQ multiplex PCR. The sample holds about 1,500 clones; approximately 37% are singletons and the top ten take about 6%. The material was lung tumor tissue, obtained before any cancer treatment. The receptors derive from a female donor older than 55 with stage II lung adenocarcinoma.

In this sample, this clone is medium-sized. This chain links TRBV11-3 with TRBJ2-7; 11 bases line up with TRBD2. This CDR3 is 15 amino acids long. V was pared by 4 bases and J by 2 bases, with 4 bases of the junction left unmatched. The V gene's germline CDR1 is SGHNT and CDR2 YENEEA. CDR3 DNA sequence: TGTGCCAGCAGCTATATTAGCGGGAGGGCCTACGAGCAGTACTTC. It specifies CASSYISGRAYEQYF.

The rearrangement links TRBV28 to TRBJ1-1, with D maybe TRBD1 (5 bases). Trimming stripped 4 bases from V and 3 bases from J, with 15 bases between. The CDR3 covers 15 residues. Germline CDR1 reads MDHEN; CDR2 reads SYDVKM. CDR3 protein: CASSSSGSGDTEAFF. DNA for the CDR3: TGTGCCAGCAGTTCCTCAGGGTCGGGGGACACTGAAGCTTTCTTT.

This clone was observed a handful of times. The rearrangement links TRBV13 to TRBJ2-7, with 9 nucleotides matching TRBD1. Germline trimming cut 6 bases from V and 4 bases from J; bases unmatched to any gene: 4. The CDR3 loop spans 13 amino acids. Per the germline V gene, CDR1 is PRHDT and CDR2 is FYEKMQ (reference sequence). CDR3 loop: CASRGQGSYEQYF. The CDR3 region has the DNA TGTGCCAGCAGGGGACAGGGTAGTTACGAGCAGTACTTC.

The V call is TRBV6-8, the J call TRBJ1-1; tentatively, D is TRBD1 (5 bases). CDR1 MNHGY and CDR2 SAAAGT come from the germline V gene. Trimming pared 7 bases from V and 1 base from J, leaving 19 bases between. The CDR3 sequence is 16 residues long. CDR3 region: CASNSPGLGANTEAFF. CDR3 nucleotides: TGTGCCAGCAATAGTCCGGGGCTAGGTGCGAACACTGAAGCTTTCTTT.

This clone was seen a handful of times. The chain employs TRBV4-1 and TRBJ2-5; D is ambiguous. The V end lost 0 bases, the J end lost 4 bases, and 9 bases lay between the germline ends. Germline loops: CDR1 MGHRA, CDR2 YSYEKL. The CDR3 runs 14 residues. Here the CDR3 DNA reads TGCGCCAGCAGCCAAGAGGCATCCAGAGAGACCCAGTACTTC. It is translated as CASSQEASRETQYF.

Relative to its sample, this clone is medium-sized (0.01 to 0.1%). The chain has TRBV11-3 and TRBJ1-1; 7 bases align to TRBD1. Per the germline V gene, CDR1 is SGHNT and CDR2 is YENEEA. This CDR3 is 16 amino acids long. V trimming: 5 bases; J trimming: 0 bases; junction bases outside the gene matches: 9. CDR3 residues: CASSPDPGQMNTEAFF. The CDR3 region has the DNA TGTGCCAGCAGCCCGGATCCGGGACAGATGAACACTGAAGCTTTCTTT.

This clone rates as medium-sized (0.01 to 0.1%). This chain links TRBV6-8 with TRBJ1-1; possible D gene TRBD1, 5 bases. V was pared by 6 bases and J by 1 base, with 6 bases between. Germline loops: CDR1 MNHGY, CDR2 SAAAGT. The CDR3 is made up of 12 amino acids. CDR3 sequence: CASRGPNTEAFF. DNA for the CDR3: TGTGCCAGCAGGGGACCGAACACTGAAGCTTTCTTT.

This sequence joins TRBV18 and TRBJ1-1, with 7 bases lining up with TRBD1. The CDR3 is 12 residues long. Germline V gives CDR1 KGHSH, CDR2 LQKENI. The trim removed 9 bases at V and 9 bases at J, leaving 10 bases unmatched. As DNA, the CDR3 is TGTGCCAGTTCGTCACAGGGGAATCAAGCTTTCTTT. This codes for CASSSQGNQAFF.

There are a few counts of this clone. The chain links TRBV19 to TRBJ1-1; D ambiguous. From germline, CDR1 is LNHDA and CDR2 SQIVND (reference sequence). The germline V and J ends were trimmed by 3 bases and 8 bases, with 7 bases remaining between them. The CDR3 is 11 amino acids. The DNA of the CDR3 is TGTGCCAGTAGTATTTGGCTCGAAGCTTTCTTT. It translates to CASSIWLEAFF.

Concerning this clone itself: One junction end disagrees with the germline gene, perhaps due to a read error. The chain recombines TRBV16 with TRBJ2-1; 9 nucleotides align to TRBD2. The CDR3 covers 15 residues. CDR1 is KGHSY and CDR2 is FQNENV in the germline V gene. In nucleotides, the CDR3 is TGTGCCAGCAACCAAGCGGGAGGAATGTTTAATGAGCAGTTCTTC. Translation: CASNQAGGMFNEQFF.

V gene TRBV25-1 combines with J gene TRBJ2-5, with TRBD1 matching over 7 bases. Germline assignment: CDR1 MGHDK and CDR2 SYGVNS. V was pared by 6 bases and J by 4 bases, with 11 bases of the junction left unmatched. This CDR3 comprises 15 residues. CDR3: CASSKTGAAGETQYF. Here the CDR3 DNA reads TGTGCCAGCAGCAAAACAGGGGCCGCCGGAGAGACCCAGTACTTC.

This clone was found a few times. CDR3 residues: CASSFNYGYTF. The CDR3 bases are TGTGCCAGCAGCTTTAACTATGGCTACACCTTC. The chain carries TRBV6-7 and TRBJ1-2; D not certain. TRBV6-7 is an open reading frame whose function is uncertain. This CDR3 has 11 residues. Between the trimmed V and J ends, which lost 6 bases and 1 base, there was a span of 3 bases.

This clone was seen a few times. The chain carries TRBV4-1 and TRBJ2-1; TRBD2 aligns across 11 bases. The CDR3 has 16 amino acids. The trim removed 4 bases at V and 9 bases at J, leaving 11 bases unmatched. The germline CDR1 and CDR2 sequences are MGHRA and YSYEKL. The CDR3 is CASSLSNSGRAFEQFF. The DNA for the CDR3 is TGCGCCAGCAGCCTTTCCAATAGCGGGAGGGCCTTTGAGCAGTTCTTC.

V usage is TRBV28 and J usage is TRBJ2-5; D possibly corresponds to TRBD1 (5 bases). Germline values: CDR1 MDHEN, CDR2 SYDVKM. This CDR3 is built from 14 residues. Trimming cost V 6 bases and J 6 bases, with 17 bases left between them. The CDR3 DNA follows: TGTGCCAGCAGCCTGGACATTGCCCCTAAGACCCAGTACTTC. It translates to CASSLDIAPKTQYF. Full variable domain (rest looked up from reference TRBV28 and TRBJ2-5): DVKVTQSSRYLVKRTGEKVFLECVQDMDHENMFWYRQDPGLGLRLIYFSYDVKMKEKGDIPEGYSVSREKKERFSLILESASTNQTSMYLCASSLDIAPKTQYFGPGTRLLVL.

This clone was counted only a few times. Other DNA sequences in the sample encode the same CDR3. The rearrangement joins TRBV18 to TRBJ2-1, with D tentatively TRBD1 or TRBD2 (5 bases each). Looked up from germline, CDR1 is KGHSH and CDR2 is LQKENI. V lost 3 bases and J 0 bases, leaving 9 bases between the germline ends. This CDR3 contains 15 residues. The DNA of the CDR3 is TGTGCCAGCTCACCCCCAGGGAGCTCCTACAATGAGCAGTTCTTC. As protein: CASSPPGSSYNEQFF. Together with reference TRBV18 and TRBJ2-1, the CDR3 gives the full variable domain: NAGVMQNPRHLVRRRGQEARLRCSPMKGHSHVYWYRQLPEEGLKFMVYLQKENIIDESGMPKERFSAEFPKEGPSILRIQQVVRGDSAAYFCASSPPGSSYNEQFFGPGTRLTVL.

This CDR3 is CASSPVGRDTEAFF. Written as DNA, the CDR3 is TGTGCCAGCTCACCCGTCGGTCGGGACACTGAAGCTTTCTTT. This chain connects TRBV18 to TRBJ1-1; D not resolved. Trimming took 3 bases from V and 3 from J, leaving 11 bases between them. The germline V gene has CDR1 KGHSH and CDR2 LQKENI. This CDR3 spans 14 amino acids.

The V gene is TRBV18, the J gene TRBJ1-5, with 7 positions matching TRBD1. CDR1 and CDR2 from the germline V gene are KGHSH and LQKENI. Germline trimming cut 4 bases from V and 3 bases from J; bases unmatched to any gene: 3. The CDR3 extends over 14 amino acids. CDR3 amino acids: CASSQGTVNQPQHF. CDR3 nucleotides: TGTGCCAGCTCACAAGGGACAGTCAATCAGCCCCAGCATTTT.

This clone has just one count. Here the CDR3 DNA reads TGTGCCAGCATCGGGACAGGACCCGTCCACGAGCAGTACTTC. Its protein product is CASIGTGPVHEQYF. The chain is built from TRBV28 and TRBJ2-7, with 8 bases matching TRBD1. V lost 7 bases to trimming and J lost 5 bases; unmatched junction nucleotides: 10. Looked up from germline, CDR1 is MDHEN and CDR2 is SYDVKM. The length of the CDR3 is 14 residues.

V is TRBV6-7 and J is TRBJ2-4; 7 bases map to TRBD1. TRBV6-7 counts as an open reading frame of uncertain function. There are 15 residues in the CDR3. Trimming removed 5 bases from V and 8 bases from J; junction bases left unmatched: 12. CDR3 DNA: TGTGCCAGCAGTGCACAGGGGTTTTTACAGGACATTCAGTACTTC. It is translated as CASSAQGFLQDIQYF.

The V and J genes are TRBV18 and TRBJ2-7; 7 bases map to TRBD2. After removal of 6 bases from V and 0 bases from J, the junction contained 5 bases not matched to a gene. There are 14 residues in the CDR3. Per germline, CDR1 KGHSH and CDR2 LQKENI. The CDR3 nucleotides read TGTGCCAGCTCTCGGGGGGTCGGCTCCTACGAGCAGTACTTC. Encoded protein: CASSRGVGSYEQYF. Full variable domain (remainder filled in from reference TRBV18 and TRBJ2-7): NAGVMQNPRHLVRRRGQEARLRCSPMKGHSHVYWYRQLPEEGLKFMVYLQKENIIDESGMPKERFSAEFPKEGPSILRIQQVVRGDSAAYFCASSRGVGSYEQYFGPGTRLTVT.

J is TRBJ2-5 and V is TRBV14; D remains unclear. Trimming left V 0 bases short and J 1 base short, with 9 bases between. The CDR3 is 15 amino acids. Germline loops: CDR1 SGHDN, CDR2 FVKESK. The CDR3 here is CASSQDRSFQETQYF. CDR3 DNA sequence: TGTGCCAGCAGCCAAGATAGGTCTTTCCAAGAGACCCAGTACTTC.